One sample yielded the 25 T cell receptor beta chains listed below, sequenced in a study of radiotherapy plus CTLA-4 blockade in lung cancer. Assay used: immunoSEQ multiplex PCR; TCRdb lists only in-frame clones, some missing. The data show 55,000 to 80,000 clones, over 65% seen once. The source was peripheral blood, collected from a patient treated with radiotherapy plus ipilimumab. The receptors were sampled from a human donor with non-small cell lung cancer who had a complete response to radiotherapy plus ipilimumab.

The chain has TRBV30 and TRBJ1-2, with 9 positions matching TRBD1. CDR1 and CDR2 from the germline V gene are GTSNPN and SVGIG (reference sequence). Trimming cost V 3 bases and J 8 bases; bases outside gene matches: 10. CDR3 size: 14 residues. The CDR3 is CAWRGDRGKRGYTF. CDR3 DNA sequence: TGTGCCTGGAGAGGAGACAGGGGGAAAAGAGGCTACACCTTC.

A few counts support this clone. The chain uses TRBV19 and TRBJ1-1; TRBD1 is a possible D gene (5 bases). The CDR3 consists of 15 residues. V was cut by 8 bases and J by 3 bases, with 19 bases left in between. Germline CDR1 and CDR2: LNHDA and SQIVND (reference sequence). The CDR3 DNA reads TGTGCCAGTCTCACCCTCAAGGGAGGGGACACTGAAGCTTTCTTT. Its protein product is CASLTLKGGDTEAFF. Filled out from reference TRBV19 and TRBJ1-1, the complete variable domain reads DGGITQSPKYLFRKEGQNVTLSCEQNLNHDAMYWYRQDPGQGLRLIYYSQIVNDFQKGDIAEGYSVSREKKESFPLTVTSAQKNPTAFYLCASLTLKGGDTEAFFGQGTRLTVV.

The gene calls are TRBV4-3 and TRBJ1-1; D unclear. The ends were cut back, 0 bases at V and 10 bases at J, with 12 bases in the middle. Germline V gene sequence: CDR1 LGHNA, CDR2 YSLEER. The CDR3 contains 13 residues. The DNA for the CDR3 is TGCGCCAGCAGCCAAGATCTCGTTCGGGGAGCTTTCTTT. This encodes CASSQDLVRGAFF.

The chain has TRBV18 and TRBJ2-5; D gene uncertain. Germline V lookup: CDR1 KGHSH, CDR2 LQKENI. The length of the CDR3 is 12 residues. V was cut by 2 bases and J by 4 bases, with 5 bases left in between. The CDR3 loop reads CASSPNRETQYF. For the CDR3, the DNA is TGTGCCAGCTCACCAAACCGAGAGACCCAGTACTTC.

This chain links TRBV7-2 with TRBJ2-3; maybe TRBD1 (5 bases). The CDR3 is 16 residues long. The ends were cut back, 5 bases at V and 3 bases at J, with 18 bases in the middle. The germline V gene has CDR1 SGHTA and CDR2 FQGNSA. The CDR3 region is CASSPYLRAGTDTQYF. The CDR3 nucleotides read TGTGCCAGCAGCCCGTACCTAAGGGCAGGGACAGATACGCAGTATTTT.

This clone has only a few counts. The chain joins TRBV19 to TRBJ2-3; D might be TRBD2 (6 bases). From germline, CDR1 is LNHDA and CDR2 SQIVND (reference sequence). Trimming took off 5 bases at V and 4 bases at J, with 13 bases between the two ends. The CDR3 runs 14 residues. The CDR3, as DNA: TGTGCCAGTAGTCAGCAGGGAGGAGCAGATACGCAGTATTTT. This encodes CASSQQGGADTQYF.

The chain couples TRBV12-5 to TRBJ1-2; 7 positions agree with TRBD1. CDR3 length: 13 amino acids. Germline V gene data show CDR1 as LGHNT and CDR2 as FRNRAP. The J segment lost 5 bases and the V segment lost 5 bases, leaving 5 bases of the junction unmatched. The CDR3 DNA is TGTGCTAGTGGTCTTTTGACAGGGTATGGCTACACCTTC. Translation gives CASGLLTGYGYTF. The full variable domain, rest sourced from reference TRBV12-5 and TRBJ1-2, is DARVTQTPRHKVTEMGQEVTMRCQPILGHNTVFWYRQTMMQGLELLAYFRNRAPLDDSGMPKDRFSAEMPDATLATLKIQPSEPRDSAVYFCASGLLTGYGYTFGSGTRLTVV.

V gene TRBV14 combines with J gene TRBJ2-2; D remains unclear. The V and J ends lost 3 bases and 3 bases respectively, with 20 bases between them. The CDR3 runs 18 residues. Germline loops: CDR1 SGHDN, CDR2 FVKESK. The CDR3 sequence is CASSHGSRVWGYTGELFF. The CDR3 coding sequence is TGTGCCAGCAGCCATGGGTCCCGGGTTTGGGGATACACCGGGGAGCTGTTTTTT.

V gene TRBV7-2 combines with J gene TRBJ1-2; TRBD1 is a possible D gene (5 bases). The CDR3 loop spans 16 amino acids. The germline V gene has CDR1 SGHTA and CDR2 FQGNSA. The germline V and J ends were trimmed by 5 bases and 4 bases, with 20 bases remaining between them. CDR3: CASSPLHGGVGYGYTF. The CDR3, as DNA: TGTGCCAGCAGCCCCCTCCACGGGGGAGTCGGCTATGGCTACACCTTC.

The chain couples TRBV18 to TRBJ1-5; D is ambiguous. V was pared by 4 bases and J by 3 bases, with 16 bases between. Per germline, CDR1 KGHSH and CDR2 LQKENI. The CDR3 consists of 16 residues. The CDR3 loop reads CASSLNGGDFNQPQHF. CDR3 DNA sequence: TGTGCCAGCTCACTCAACGGAGGAGATTTCAATCAGCCCCAGCATTTT.

This clone was found a few times. V is TRBV7-2 and J is TRBJ1-6; the D gene is possibly TRBD1 (6 bases). Germline V gene lookup returns CDR1 SGHTA and CDR2 FQGNSA. The CDR3 totals 15 residues. The V gene lost 1 base and the J gene lost 8 bases, with 12 bases spanning the gap. The CDR3 nucleotides are TGTGCCAGCAGCTTAGGCCAGGGGAGATATTCACCCCTCCACTTT. It encodes CASSLGQGRYSPLHF. The full variable domain, rest sourced from reference TRBV7-2 and TRBJ1-6, is GAGVSQSPSNKVTEKGKDVELRCDPISGHTALYWYRQSLGQGLEFLIYFQGNSAPDKSGLPSDRFSAERTGGSVSTLTIQRTQQEDSAVYLCASSLGQGRYSPLHFGNGTRLTVT.

V and J are TRBV9 and TRBJ1-4, with D unclear. Germline V gene data show CDR1 as SGDLS and CDR2 as YYNGEE. The V end was cut by 7 bases, the J end by 0 bases, with 19 bases between. This CDR3 has 17 amino acids. CDR3 region: CASAMERLESTNEKLFF. DNA for the CDR3: TGTGCCAGCGCAATGGAGAGGTTGGAATCAACTAATGAAAAACTGTTTTTT.

The chain is built from TRBV5-4 and TRBJ1-2; D may be TRBD1 (6 bases). Germline loops: CDR1 SGHNT, CDR2 YYREEE (reference sequence). V was trimmed by 0 bases and J by 1 base, leaving 13 bases between them. CDR3 length: 16 amino acids. The CDR3 sequence is CASSLAGRGDNYGYTF. The CDR3 bases are TGTGCCAGCAGCTTGGCGGGGAGGGGGGATAACTATGGCTACACCTTC.

V is TRBV5-4 and J is TRBJ1-1; D is undetermined. With 4 bases removed from V and 10 bases from J, the gap between germline ends came to 17 bases. CDR1 SGHNT and CDR2 YYREEE come from the germline V gene (reference sequence). This CDR3 is built from 13 residues. CDR3 protein: CASSIRATPLAFF. The CDR3 DNA is TGTGCCAGCAGCATTCGGGCCACTCCGCTAGCTTTCTTT.

This rearrangement joins TRBV4-1 to TRBJ2-3; 8 nucleotides line up with TRBD2. The V segment lost 5 bases and the J segment 3 bases; nucleotides outside the gene matches: 7. CDR3 length equals 15 residues. Germline V CDR1 and CDR2: MGHRA, YSYEKL. The CDR3 here is CASSWSGSSTDTQYF. As DNA, the CDR3 is TGCGCCAGCAGCTGGAGCGGGAGCTCAACAGATACGCAGTATTTT.

The chain has TRBV11-2 and TRBJ2-5, with D uncertain. The CDR3 spans 13 residues. V was trimmed by 5 bases and J by 1 base, leaving 8 bases between them. Germline values: CDR1 SGHAT, CDR2 FQNNGV. The CDR3 DNA follows: TGTGCCAGCAGCGTGTGGGGCCAAGAGACCCAGTACTTC. Translation gives CASSVWGQETQYF.

Comments on this clone: The junction shows a germline mismatch at one end, possibly a read error. The V gene is TRBV7-7, the J gene TRBJ2-1; a weak D match, TRBD2 (6 bases). The CDR3 totals 15 residues. Looked up from germline, CDR1 is SSHAT and CDR2 is FNYEAQ (reference sequence). CDR3 in DNA: TGTGCTAGCAGCTTAGGAGGGGCAGGAAACAATGAGCAGTTCTTC. This codes for CASSLGGAGNNEQFF.

The chain couples TRBV7-2 to TRBJ2-3; D may be TRBD2 (6 bases). Trimming removed 5 bases at V and 1 base at J, with 13 bases between. This CDR3 is built from 15 residues. Germline lookup yields CDR1 SGHTA and CDR2 FQGNSA. CDR3 DNA sequence: TGTGCCAGCAGCCGGCCCGAGCGGGGCACAGATACGCAGTATTTT. This gives the protein CASSRPERGTDTQYF.

Comment on this clone: This sample includes further DNA sequences coding for the same CDR3. The chain couples TRBV4-1 to TRBJ2-2; 14 bases map to TRBD2. The CDR3 is made up of 18 amino acids. Germline values: CDR1 MGHRA, CDR2 YSYEKL. V was pared by 1 base and J by 5 bases, with 6 bases of the junction left unmatched. The CDR3 protein is CASSQGGLAGVGTGELFF. The CDR3 DNA reads as TGCGCCAGCAGCCAAGGGGGACTAGCGGGAGTAGGAACCGGGGAGCTGTTTTTT.

This chain links TRBV5-1 with TRBJ2-3; D is uncertain. V lost 4 bases, J lost 5 bases, and 8 bases lay in between. Germline CDR1 reads SGHRS; CDR2 reads YFSETQ. The CDR3 has 12 residues. This chain's CDR3 is CASSPDRDTQYF. The CDR3 DNA is TGCGCCAGCAGCCCGGATAGAGATACGCAGTATTTT.

The genes are TRBV5-1 and TRBJ2-3; D not certain. V was pared by 3 bases and J by 2 bases, with 10 bases between. The germline gives CDR1 SGHRS, CDR2 YFSETQ. This CDR3 comprises 14 residues. Written as DNA, the CDR3 is TGCGCCAGCAGCTCGTCGGAGCCCACAGATACGCAGTATTTT. Its protein is CASSSSEPTDTQYF.

The chain is built from TRBV7-8 and TRBJ1-2, with D possibly matching TRBD1 (6 bases). V was clipped by 6 bases and J by 2 bases, with 13 bases between them. Germline V gene lookup returns CDR1 SGHVS and CDR2 FQNEAQ. This CDR3 is built from 14 residues. The CDR3 bases are TGTGCCAGCAGTGCCCGGGGGCGCAACTATGGCTACACCTTC. Amino acid sequence: CASSARGRNYGYTF.

The rearrangement uses TRBV19 and TRBJ1-5, with 8 bases lining up with TRBD1. The CDR3 totals 16 residues. Unmatched junction bases numbered 6, after V lost 5 bases and J lost 0 bases. CDR1 is LNHDA, CDR2 SQIVND, per germline (reference sequence). The CDR3 coding sequence is TGTGCCAGTAGTTTACAGGGGGACCATAGCAATCAGCCCCAGCATTTT. Its protein is CASSLQGDHSNQPQHF. The variable domain in full, with the rest retrieved from reference TRBV19 and TRBJ1-5, is DGGITQSPKYLFRKEGQNVTLSCEQNLNHDAMYWYRQDPGQGLRLIYYSQIVNDFQKGDIAEGYSVSREKKESFPLTVTSAQKNPTAFYLCASSLQGDHSNQPQHFGDGTRLSIL.

V usage is TRBV7-9 and J usage is TRBJ1-4, with 9 bases identical to TRBD1. V shed 5 bases and J 7 bases; nucleotides not matched to a gene: 5. This CDR3 is 14 amino acids long. Germline V CDR1 and CDR2: SEHNR, FQNEAQ (reference sequence). The chain's CDR3 is CASSAPGQGEKLFF. CDR3 DNA sequence: TGTGCCAGCAGCGCTCCGGGACAGGGTGAAAAACTGTTTTTT.

This clone appeared once. The chain uses TRBV5-4 and TRBJ1-2; TRBD1 aligns across 9 bases. Germline lookup yields CDR1 SGHNT and CDR2 YYREEE (reference sequence). The CDR3 is 17 amino acids. Trimming at V came to 3 bases and at J to 7 bases, leaving 16 bases not matched to a gene. The CDR3 DNA reads as TGTGCCAGCAGCTCACCGACAGGGGGTGGATTTGTCGGTGGCTACACCTTC. Its protein product is CASSSPTGGGFVGGYTF.